This T cell receptor (beta chain) was captured by sequencing in a study of technical replicates of blood from a handful of donors. Germline-derived CDR1 and CDR2 are SGHNT and YENEEA. The CDR3 covers 12 residues. Trimming took 5 bases from V and 10 from J, leaving 12 bases between them. Only in-frame clones appear in the TCRdb table, and some are missing; sequencing was by immunoSEQ multiplex PCR. The sample lists under 90,000 clones, around 92% seen once, with roughly 0.26% in the top ten. The chain links TRBV11-3 to TRBJ2-1; possibly TRBD1 for D (5 bases). The sample taken for sequencing was T cells isolated from PBMCs. The receptor comes from a human donor in good health. The chain's CDR3 is CASSTNRGEQFF. The DNA of the CDR3 is TGTGCCAGCAGCACAAATAGGGGCGAGCAGTTCTTC.